Described below is a single T cell receptor beta chain sequence and its context. The data belong to a study of control samples from healthy donors and cancer patients. V lost 6 bases and J 5 bases, leaving 4 bases between the germline ends. The CDR3 is 10 residues long. Germline assignment: CDR1 MNHNS and CDR2 SASEGT. Profiled with immunoSEQ multiplex PCR; TCRdb holds only in-frame clones, not every one. The table includes tens of thousands of clones, under 95% detected once. The sequencing sample was made of PBMCs. The chain employs TRBV6-1 and TRBJ2-5; D remains unclear. This sequence originates from a man in his forties or fifties with lung cancer. CDR3 region: CASSQETQYF. CDR3 nucleotides: TGTGCCAGCAGCCAGGAGACCCAGTACTTC.